These 9 T cell receptor beta chains share one sample of origin, sequenced in a study of blood T cell repertoires in COVID-19. The data were produced by immunoSEQ multiplex PCR, yet TCRdb's version contains in-frame clones alone and is incomplete. Found here are under 200,000 clones, around 85% of them singletons; the top ten hold 9.8%. Sequencing was performed on peripheral blood. These receptors came from a woman over 75 with acute or convalescent COVID-19.

The chain joins TRBV30 to TRBJ1-5, with TRBD1 identical over 7 bases. Germline V gives CDR1 GTSNPN, CDR2 SVGIG (reference sequence). This CDR3 comprises 13 residues. The J segment lost 4 bases and the V segment lost 3 bases, leaving 3 bases of the junction unmatched. The CDR3 coding sequence is TGTGCCTGGAGGACAGGGTCTAATCAGCCCCAGCATTTT. Residues: CAWRTGSNQPQHF. Filled out from reference TRBV30 and TRBJ1-5, the complete variable domain reads SQTIHQWPATLVQPVGSPLSLECTVEGTSNPNLYWYRQAAGRGLQLLFYSVGIGQISSEVPQNLSASRPQDRQFILSSKKLLLSDSGFYLCAWRTGSNQPQHFGDGTRLSIL.

The V and J genes are TRBV19 and TRBJ1-1; D is perhaps TRBD1 (6 bases). CDR1 is LNHDA, CDR2 SQIVND, per germline (reference sequence). This CDR3 has 14 amino acids. Trimming removed 4 bases at V and 2 bases at J, with 11 bases between. CDR3 sequence: CASSTSGQNTEAFF. The CDR3 region has the DNA TGTGCCAGTAGTACCTCGGGACAAAACACTGAAGCTTTCTTT.

The chain links TRBV19 to TRBJ2-5; D not resolved. The CDR3 runs to 15 residues. Trimming removed 1 base from V and 0 bases from J, with 9 bases in between. Germline loops: CDR1 LNHDA, CDR2 SQIVND (reference sequence). The CDR3 bases are TGTGCCAGTAGTATAGGGGCCGCGCACCAAGAGACCCAGTACTTC. Its translation is CASSIGAAHQETQYF.

This clone was picked up one time. The chain joins TRBV23-1 to TRBJ2-2; 9 nucleotides agree with TRBD1. TRBV23-1 is an ORF; its function is uncertain. The trim removed 6 bases at V and 6 bases at J, leaving 11 bases unmatched. CDR3 length: 16 residues. CDR3 region: CASRLRDREAAGELFF. The CDR3 DNA reads as TGCGCCAGCAGACTACGGGACAGGGAAGCGGCCGGGGAGCTGTTTTTT.

The rearrangement links TRBV6-2 or TRBV6-3 to TRBJ2-6; D uncertain. Germline V gives CDR1 MNHEY, CDR2 SVGEGT. The CDR3 is 17 residues long. The V end lost 6 bases, the J end lost 0 bases, and 15 bases lay between the germline ends. CDR3 coding DNA: TGTGCCAGCAGCATTCAGGTTACCCCCTCTGGGGCCAACGTCCTGACTTTC. Protein product: CASSIQVTPSGANVLTF.

In its sample, this clone was seen once. This sequence joins TRBV30 and TRBJ2-1; D remains unclear. The V gene lost 5 bases and the J gene lost 9 bases, with 11 bases spanning the gap. Germline assignment: CDR1 GTSNPN and CDR2 SVGIG (reference sequence). There are 11 residues in the CDR3. The CDR3 region is CAWGPNGEQFF. The CDR3 nucleotides read TGTGCCTGGGGACCTAACGGTGAGCAGTTCTTC.

This chain links TRBV7-9 with TRBJ1-5; D uncertain. The V gene's germline CDR1 is SEHNR and CDR2 FQNEAQ (reference sequence). This CDR3 region has 15 residues. The V end was cut by 2 bases, the J end by 0 bases, with 8 bases between. The CDR3 is CASSLSGDSNQPQHF. For the CDR3, the DNA is TGTGCCAGCAGCTTATCCGGGGATAGCAATCAGCCCCAGCATTTT.

This chain joins TRBV29-1 and TRBJ1-4, with a possible D match to TRBD1 (5 bases). Germline assignment: CDR1 SQVTM and CDR2 ANQGSEA. The CDR3 runs 13 residues. V was pared by 6 bases and J by 3 bases, with 11 bases between. The CDR3 region is CSVALTANEKLFF. CDR3 bases: TGCAGCGTGGCCCTGACAGCTAATGAAAAACTGTTTTTT.

The chain carries TRBV4-1 and TRBJ1-5, with 9 bases aligning to TRBD1. Germline values: CDR1 MGHRA, CDR2 YSYEKL. The V gene end was trimmed by 4 bases and the J gene end by 5 bases; junction bases not matched to a gene: 9. The CDR3 contains 16 residues. The CDR3 DNA follows: TGCGCCAGCAGCCCCAGGACAGGGGCAGGGGATCAGCCCCAGCATTTT. Encoded protein: CASSPRTGAGDQPQHF.